Below, one T cell receptor (beta chain) is given with its context. The entry originates in a study of blood T cell repertoires in COVID-19. Study information: Italy, Spain and the United States were the sources of the convalescent and acute COVID-19 samples. The analysed material was cDNA or gDNA that came from T cells, B-cell-depleted T cells, or PBMCs.

Seattle participants joined during active infection and were tracked over time. Repertoires were generated with immunoSEQ multiplex PCR, while TCRdb's copy carries only in-frame clones and drops some. The sample has some 230,000 clones, about 86% seen once. The CDR3 has 15 residues. V lost 2 bases and J 5 bases, leaving 15 bases between the germline ends. CDR1 is SGHRS and CDR2 is YFSETQ in the germline V gene. The gene calls are TRBV5-1 and TRBJ2-3; TRBD2 is a possible D gene (6 bases). This sequence originates from a woman in her forties or fifties with COVID-19, enrolled during active disease. Material for sequencing was peripheral blood. The CDR3 DNA follows: TGCGCCAGCAGCTTCTATCGGGACTCCGGAGATACGCAGTATTTT. Protein: CASSFYRDSGDTQYF.